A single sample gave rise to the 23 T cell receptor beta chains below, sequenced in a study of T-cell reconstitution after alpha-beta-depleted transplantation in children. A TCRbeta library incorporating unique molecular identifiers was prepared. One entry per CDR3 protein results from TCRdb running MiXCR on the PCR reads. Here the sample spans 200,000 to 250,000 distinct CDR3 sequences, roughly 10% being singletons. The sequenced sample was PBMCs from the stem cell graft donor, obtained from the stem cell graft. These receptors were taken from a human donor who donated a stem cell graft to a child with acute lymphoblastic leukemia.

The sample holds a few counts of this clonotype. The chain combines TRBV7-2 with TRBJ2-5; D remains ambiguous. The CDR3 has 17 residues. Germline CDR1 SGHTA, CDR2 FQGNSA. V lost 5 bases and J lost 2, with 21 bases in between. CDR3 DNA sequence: TGTGCCAGCAGCAACCCCCCGGTACAGCTTTATCAAGAGACCCAGTACTTC. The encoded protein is CASSNPPVQLYQETQYF.

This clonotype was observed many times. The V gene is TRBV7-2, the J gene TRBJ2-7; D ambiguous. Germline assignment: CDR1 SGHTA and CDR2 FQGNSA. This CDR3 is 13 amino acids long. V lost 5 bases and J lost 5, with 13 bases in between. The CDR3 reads CASSQAIAHEQYF. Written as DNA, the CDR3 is TGTGCCAGCAGCCAGGCTATAGCCCACGAGCAGTACTTC.

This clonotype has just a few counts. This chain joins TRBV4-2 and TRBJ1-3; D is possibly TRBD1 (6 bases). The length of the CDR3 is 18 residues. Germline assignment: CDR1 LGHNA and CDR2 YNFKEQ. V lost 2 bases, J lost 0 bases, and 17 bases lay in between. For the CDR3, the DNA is TGTGCCAGCAGCCAAACCCTCGGGACACGGGACTCTGGAAACACCATATATTTT. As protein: CASSQTLGTRDSGNTIYF.

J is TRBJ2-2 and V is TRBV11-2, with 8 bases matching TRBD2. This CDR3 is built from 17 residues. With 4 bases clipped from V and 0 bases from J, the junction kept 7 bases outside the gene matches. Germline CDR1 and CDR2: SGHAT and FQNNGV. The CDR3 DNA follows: TGTGCCAGCAGCTCCCTTGGTAGCGGGACGAACACCGGGGAGCTGTTTTTT. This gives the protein CASSSLGSGTNTGELFF.

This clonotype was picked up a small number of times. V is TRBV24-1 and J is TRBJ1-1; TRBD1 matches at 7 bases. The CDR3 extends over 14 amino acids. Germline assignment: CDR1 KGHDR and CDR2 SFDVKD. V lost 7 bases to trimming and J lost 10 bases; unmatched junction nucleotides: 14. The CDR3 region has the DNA TGTGCCACCAGCGGAGTCGCTCAGGGGGGGGGAGCTTTCTTT. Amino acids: CATSGVAQGGGAFF.

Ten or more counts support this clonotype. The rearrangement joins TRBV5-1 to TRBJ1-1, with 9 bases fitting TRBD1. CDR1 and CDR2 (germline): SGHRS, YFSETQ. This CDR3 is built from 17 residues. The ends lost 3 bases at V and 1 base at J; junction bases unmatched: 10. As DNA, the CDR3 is TGCGCCAGCAGCTCCGGACAGGGGCCGGCCCCGAACACTGAAGCTTTCTTT. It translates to CASSSGQGPAPNTEAFF.

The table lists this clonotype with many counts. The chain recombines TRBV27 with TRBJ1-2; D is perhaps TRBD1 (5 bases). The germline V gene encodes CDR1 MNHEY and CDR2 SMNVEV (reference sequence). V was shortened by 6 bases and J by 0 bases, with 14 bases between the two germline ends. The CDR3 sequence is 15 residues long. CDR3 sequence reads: CASRYRSASNYGYTF. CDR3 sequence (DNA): TGTGCCAGCAGGTACAGGTCCGCGTCTAACTATGGCTACACCTTC.

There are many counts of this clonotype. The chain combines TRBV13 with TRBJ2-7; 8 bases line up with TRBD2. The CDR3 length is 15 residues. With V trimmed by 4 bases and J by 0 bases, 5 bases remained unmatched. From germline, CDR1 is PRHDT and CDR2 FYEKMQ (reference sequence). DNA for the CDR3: TGTGCCAGCAGCTCCGGGGGGGGAGACTCCTACGAGCAGTACTTC. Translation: CASSSGGGDSYEQYF. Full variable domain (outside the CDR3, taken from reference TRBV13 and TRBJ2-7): AAGVIQSPRHLIKEKRETATLKCYPIPRHDTVYWYQQGPGQDPQFLISFYEKMQSDKGSIPDRFSAQQFSDYHSELNMSSLELGDSALYFCASSSGGGDSYEQYFGPGTRLTVT.

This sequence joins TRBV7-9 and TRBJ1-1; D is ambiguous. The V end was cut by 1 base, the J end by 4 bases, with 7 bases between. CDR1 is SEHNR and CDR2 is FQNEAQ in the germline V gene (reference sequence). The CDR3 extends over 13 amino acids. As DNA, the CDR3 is TGTGCCAGCAGCTTAGACTGGCGCACTGAAGCTTTCTTT. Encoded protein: CASSLDWRTEAFF.

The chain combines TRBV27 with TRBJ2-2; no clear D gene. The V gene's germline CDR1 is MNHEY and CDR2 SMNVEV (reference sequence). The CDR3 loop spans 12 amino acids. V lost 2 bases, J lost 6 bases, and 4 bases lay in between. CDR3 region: CASSLRSGELFF. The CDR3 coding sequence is TGTGCCAGCAGTTTACGGTCCGGGGAGCTGTTTTTT.

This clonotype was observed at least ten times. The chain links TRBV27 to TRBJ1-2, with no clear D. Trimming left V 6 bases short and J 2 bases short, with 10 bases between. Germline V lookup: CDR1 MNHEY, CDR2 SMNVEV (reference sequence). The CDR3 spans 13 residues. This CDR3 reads CASSTHLNYGYTF. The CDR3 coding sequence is TGTGCCAGCAGCACACACTTGAACTATGGCTACACCTTC.

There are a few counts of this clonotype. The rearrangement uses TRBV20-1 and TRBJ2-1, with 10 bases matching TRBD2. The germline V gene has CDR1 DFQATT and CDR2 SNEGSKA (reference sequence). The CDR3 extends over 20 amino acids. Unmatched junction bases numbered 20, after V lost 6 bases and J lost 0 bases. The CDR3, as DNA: TGCAGTGCCGAGAGGGAGCAGCGGGGGGGTCTAGGGAGCTCCTACAATGAGCAGTTCTTC. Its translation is CSAEREQRGGLGSSYNEQFF.

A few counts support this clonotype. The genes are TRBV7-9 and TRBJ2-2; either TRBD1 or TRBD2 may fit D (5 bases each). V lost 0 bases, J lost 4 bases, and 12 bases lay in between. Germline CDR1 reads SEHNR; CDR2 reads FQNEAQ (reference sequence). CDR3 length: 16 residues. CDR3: CASSLAGRVPTGELFF. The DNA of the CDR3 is TGTGCCAGCAGCTTAGCGGGACGGGTTCCCACCGGGGAGCTGTTTTTT.

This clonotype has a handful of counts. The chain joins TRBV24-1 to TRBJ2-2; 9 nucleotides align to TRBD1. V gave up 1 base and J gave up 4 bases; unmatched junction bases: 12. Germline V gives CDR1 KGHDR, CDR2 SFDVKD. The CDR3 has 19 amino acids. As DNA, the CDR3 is TGTGCCACCAGTGATTTTGGGGCTCAAGGGACAGGGAGCACCGGGGAGCTGTTTTTT. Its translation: CATSDFGAQGTGSTGELFF.

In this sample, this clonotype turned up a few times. The CDR3 sequence is CASSPPRGGDSYNEQFF. CDR3 DNA: TGTGCCAGCAGCCCCCCGAGGGGCGGGGACTCCTACAATGAGCAGTTCTTC. This chain connects TRBV7-2 to TRBJ2-1; D perhaps matches TRBD2 (6 bases). The CDR3 loop spans 17 amino acids. The ends were cut back, 5 bases at V and 0 bases at J, with 17 bases in the middle. CDR1 is SGHTA and CDR2 is FQGNSA in the germline V gene. Filled out from reference TRBV7-2 and TRBJ2-1, the complete variable domain reads GAGVSQSPSNKVTEKGKDVELRCDPISGHTALYWYRQSLGQGLEFLIYFQGNSAPDKSGLPSDRFSAERTGGSVSTLTIQRTQQEDSAVYLCASSPPRGGDSYNEQFFGPGTRLTVL.

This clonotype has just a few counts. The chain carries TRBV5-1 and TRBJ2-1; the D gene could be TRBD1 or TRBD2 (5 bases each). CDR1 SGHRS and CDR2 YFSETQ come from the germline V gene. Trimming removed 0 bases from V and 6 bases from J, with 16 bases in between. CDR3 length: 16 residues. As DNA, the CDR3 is TGCGCCAGCAGCTTGGCCGGTTGGACGGGACGCAATGAGCAGTTCTTC. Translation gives CASSLAGWTGRNEQFF.

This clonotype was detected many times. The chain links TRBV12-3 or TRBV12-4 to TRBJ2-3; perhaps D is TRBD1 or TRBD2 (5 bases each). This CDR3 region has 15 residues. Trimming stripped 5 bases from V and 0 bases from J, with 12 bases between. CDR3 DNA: TGTGCCAGCAGTCCAAGGTGGGGGAGCACAGATACGCAGTATTTT. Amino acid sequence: CASSPRWGSTDTQYF.

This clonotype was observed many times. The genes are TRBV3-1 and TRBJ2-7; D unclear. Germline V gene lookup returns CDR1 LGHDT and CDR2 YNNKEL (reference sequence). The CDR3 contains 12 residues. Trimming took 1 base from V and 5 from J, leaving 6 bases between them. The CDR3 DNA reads TGTGCCAGCAGCCAAGCTGCCAACGAGCAGTACTTC. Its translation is CASSQAANEQYF.

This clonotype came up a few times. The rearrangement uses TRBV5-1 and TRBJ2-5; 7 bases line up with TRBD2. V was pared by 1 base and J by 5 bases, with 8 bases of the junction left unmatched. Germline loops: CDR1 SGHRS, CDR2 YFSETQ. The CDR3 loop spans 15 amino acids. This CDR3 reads CASSLKVLGGETQYF. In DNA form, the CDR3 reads TGCGCCAGCAGCTTGAAGGTTTTGGGAGGGGAGACCCAGTACTTC.

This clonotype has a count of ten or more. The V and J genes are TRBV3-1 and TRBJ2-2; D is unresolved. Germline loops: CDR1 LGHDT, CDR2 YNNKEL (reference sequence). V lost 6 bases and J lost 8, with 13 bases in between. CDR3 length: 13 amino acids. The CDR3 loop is CASSYQAGGELFF. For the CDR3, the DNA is TGTGCCAGCAGTTACCAGGCCGGGGGGGAGCTGTTTTTT.

This CDR3 is CASSQGRDRYSYEQYF. The CDR3 DNA reads as TGTGCCAGCAGCCAAGGAAGGGACAGGTACTCCTACGAGCAGTACTTC. This chain connects TRBV4-2 to TRBJ2-7; 8 bases match TRBD1. The CDR3 extends over 16 amino acids. After removal of 1 base from V and 0 bases from J, the junction contained 5 bases not matched to a gene. Per germline, CDR1 LGHNA and CDR2 YNFKEQ.

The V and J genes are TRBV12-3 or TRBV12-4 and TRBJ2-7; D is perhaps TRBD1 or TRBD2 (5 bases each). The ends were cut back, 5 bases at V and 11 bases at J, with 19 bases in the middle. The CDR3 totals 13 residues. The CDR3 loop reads CASSARALGEKYF. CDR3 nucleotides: TGTGCCAGCAGTGCCCGAGCTTTGGGGGAAAAGTACTTC.

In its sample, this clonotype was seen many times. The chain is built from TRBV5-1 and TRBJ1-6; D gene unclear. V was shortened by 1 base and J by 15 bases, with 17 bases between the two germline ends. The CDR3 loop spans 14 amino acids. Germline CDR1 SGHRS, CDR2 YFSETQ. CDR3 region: CASSLSSPLNGLHF. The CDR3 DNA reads TGCGCCAGCAGCTTGTCGTCTCCCCTGAACGGCCTCCACTTT. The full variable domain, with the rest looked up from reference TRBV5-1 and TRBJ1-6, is KAGVTQTPRYLIKTRGQQVTLSCSPISGHRSVSWYQQTPGQGLQFLFEYFSETQRNKGNFPGRFSGRQFSNSRSEMNVSTLELGDSALYLCASSLSSPLNGLHFGNGTRLTVT.